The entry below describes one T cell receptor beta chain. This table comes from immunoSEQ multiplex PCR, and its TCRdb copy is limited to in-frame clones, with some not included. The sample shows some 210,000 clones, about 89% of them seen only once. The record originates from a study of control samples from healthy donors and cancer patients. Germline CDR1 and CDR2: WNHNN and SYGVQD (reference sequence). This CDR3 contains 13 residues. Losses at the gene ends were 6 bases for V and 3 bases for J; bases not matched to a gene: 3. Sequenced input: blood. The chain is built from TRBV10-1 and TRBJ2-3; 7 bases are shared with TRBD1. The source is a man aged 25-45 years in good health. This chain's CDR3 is CASSVQGTDTQYF. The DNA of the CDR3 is TGCGCCAGCAGCGTACAGGGGACAGATACGCAGTATTTT.